A selection of T cell receptor beta chains follows, all from one sample in a study of shared clonotypes between healthy human individuals. The method was immunoSEQ multiplex PCR; TCRdb's version includes in-frame clones alone and lacks a portion of them. The repertoire holds more than 1 million clones, 75% to 85% seen once, with 0.5% to 0.6% in the top ten. Sequenced sample: memory CD4+ T cells from PBMCs. The receptor set was obtained from a man aged 18-30 years in good health. Some clones in this sample may be carry-over from other donors' samples. The CDR3 runs from the conserved cysteine through the conserved F or W. The D gene is left open where the match is weak. Size values are once, few and many counts, or a class for expanded clones, and some rows have none.

V gene: TRBV29-1
clone size: NA
J gene: TRBJ1-2
D gene: NA
CDR3 DNA: TGCAGCGTGGCCCTAGGGGGGGACTATGGCTACACCTTC
CDR3 protein: CSVALGGDYGYTF

V gene: TRBV19
clone size: NA
J gene: TRBJ2-7
D gene: NA
CDR3 DNA: TGTGCCAGTAGTATCGAGCCAGGGACGTACGAGCAGTACTTC
CDR3 protein: CASSIEPGTYEQYF

V gene: TRBV18
clone size: NA
J gene: TRBJ1-2
D gene: TRBD1
CDR3 DNA: TGTGCCAGCTCACCACGGGACAGGGGGACGAGGCCGAATGGCTACACCTTC
CDR3 protein: CASSPRDRGTRPNGYTF

V gene: TRBV28
clone size: NA
J gene: TRBJ1-2
D gene: NA
CDR3 DNA: TGTGCCAGCAGTCCATCGGGACGTCAGTATGGCTACACCTTC
CDR3 protein: CASSPSGRQYGYTF

V gene: TRBV5-1
clone size: NA
J gene: TRBJ2-3
D gene: NA
CDR3 DNA: TGCGCCAGCAGCTCCATGGCCGCCGCAGAAAAGTATTTT
CDR3 protein: CASSSMAAAEKYF

V gene: TRBV20-1
clone size: few
J gene: TRBJ2-1
D gene: NA
CDR3 DNA: TGCAGTGCTAGGGCCACCAATGAGCAGTTCTTC
CDR3 protein: CSARATNEQFF

V gene: TRBV5-1
clone size: NA
J gene: TRBJ2-3
D gene: TRBD2
CDR3 DNA: TGCGCCAGCTCGGTAAGCGGGAGTGATACGCAGTATTTT
CDR3 protein: CASSVSGSDTQYF

V gene: TRBV7-2
clone size: NA
J gene: TRBJ1-3
D gene: NA
CDR3 DNA: TGTGCCAGCAGCTTAGATCCGGGTTTCTCCGCTGGAAACACCATATATTTT
CDR3 protein: CASSLDPGFSAGNTIYF

V gene: TRBV19
clone size: NA
J gene: TRBJ2-6
D gene: NA
CDR3 DNA: TGTGCCCTAGAGTACTCTGGGGCCAACGTCCTGACTTTC
CDR3 protein: CALEYSGANVLTF

V gene: TRBV7-2
clone size: NA
J gene: TRBJ1-4
D gene: TRBD1
CDR3 DNA: TGTGCCAGCAGCTTAGTAGGGACAGGGTCTGCGGAAAAACTGTTTTTT
CDR3 protein: CASSLVGTGSAEKLFF

V gene: TRBV11-2
clone size: few
J gene: TRBJ1-1
D gene: NA
CDR3 DNA: TGTGCCAGCAGCGGAACTAGGTTCGCACCTGAAGCTTTCTTT
CDR3 protein: CASSGTRFAPEAFF

V gene: TRBV6-4
clone size: NA
J gene: TRBJ2-2
D gene: NA
CDR3 DNA: TGTGCCAGCACCACATTGGGCGGGAATCGGGCCGGGGAGCTGTTTTTT
CDR3 protein: CASTTLGGNRAGELFF

V gene: TRBV4-2
clone size: NA
J gene: TRBJ2-3
D gene: TRBD2
CDR3 DNA: TGTGCCAGCAGCCAGGGACTAGCGGGAGTTGTAGATACGCAGTATTTT
CDR3 protein: CASSQGLAGVVDTQYF

V gene: TRBV7-3
clone size: NA
J gene: TRBJ2-3
D gene: NA
CDR3 DNA: TGTGCCAGCAGCTTAATGGGGGGTAGGCGGATGCAGCGATATGGGTCAGATACGCAGTATTTT
CDR3 protein: CASSLMGGRRMQRYGSDTQYF